This TCR beta chain was captured by sequencing in a study of patients and donors after allogeneic stem cell transplantation. The table lists this clonotype with many counts. Germline CDR1 reads SQVTM; CDR2 reads ANQGSEA. Trimming left V 4 bases short and J 4 bases short, with 13 bases between. The CDR3 loop spans 13 amino acids. TCRdb independently ran MiXCR on the RT-PCR reads; one entry per CDR3 protein. The profile shows 9,000 to 10,000 distinct CDR3 sequences, 5.5% to 6% of them singletons. This clonotype was sampled from a human donor who was either an allogeneic HSCT recipient or a stem cell or donor lymphocyte infusion donor (not recorded which). It is not recorded whose cells these are; they may come from a transplant donor. The rearrangement uses TRBV29-1 and TRBJ2-5, with D possibly matching TRBD2 (7 bases). The specimen was blood, either unsorted or a sorted T cell fraction (not recorded which). The CDR3 region has the DNA TGCAGCGTTGTGGGGGGGCTGAGAGAGACCCAGTACTTC. Protein sequence: CSVVGGLRETQYF.